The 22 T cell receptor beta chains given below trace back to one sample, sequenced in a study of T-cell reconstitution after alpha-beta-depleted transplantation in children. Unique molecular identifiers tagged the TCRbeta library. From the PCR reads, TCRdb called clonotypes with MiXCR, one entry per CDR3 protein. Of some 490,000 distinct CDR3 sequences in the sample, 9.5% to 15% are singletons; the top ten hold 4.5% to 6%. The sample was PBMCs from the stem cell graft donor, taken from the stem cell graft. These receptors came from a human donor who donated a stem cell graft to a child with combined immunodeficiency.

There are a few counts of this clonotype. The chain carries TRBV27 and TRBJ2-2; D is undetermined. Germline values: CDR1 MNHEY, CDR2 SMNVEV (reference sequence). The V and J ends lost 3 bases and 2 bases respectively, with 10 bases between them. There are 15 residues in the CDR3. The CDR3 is CASSLATYNTGELFF. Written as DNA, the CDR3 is TGTGCCAGCAGTTTGGCTACCTACAACACCGGGGAGCTGTTTTTT.

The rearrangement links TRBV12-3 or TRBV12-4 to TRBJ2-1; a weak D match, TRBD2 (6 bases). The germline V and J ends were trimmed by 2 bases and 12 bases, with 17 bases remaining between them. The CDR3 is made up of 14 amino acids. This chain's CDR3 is CASSLSLGGGAQFF. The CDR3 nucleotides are TGTGCCAGCAGTTTATCCCTCGGGGGAGGTGCGCAGTTCTTC.

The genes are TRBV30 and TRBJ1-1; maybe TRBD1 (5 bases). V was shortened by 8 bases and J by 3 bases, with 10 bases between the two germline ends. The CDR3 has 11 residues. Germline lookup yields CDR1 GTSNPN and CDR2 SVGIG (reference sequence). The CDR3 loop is CARGRDTEAFF. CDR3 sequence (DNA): TGTGCCAGGGGACGGGACACTGAAGCTTTCTTT.

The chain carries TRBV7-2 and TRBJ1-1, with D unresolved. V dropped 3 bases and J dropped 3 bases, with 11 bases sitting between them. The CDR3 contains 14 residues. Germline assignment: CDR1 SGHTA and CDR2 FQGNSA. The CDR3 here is CASSLQFFDTEAFF. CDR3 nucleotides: TGTGCCAGCAGCTTGCAGTTTTTTGACACTGAAGCTTTCTTT.

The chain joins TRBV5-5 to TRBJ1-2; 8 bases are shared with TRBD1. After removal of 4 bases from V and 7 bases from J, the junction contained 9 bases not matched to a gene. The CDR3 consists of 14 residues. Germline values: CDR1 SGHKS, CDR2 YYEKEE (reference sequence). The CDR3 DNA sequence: TGTGCCAGCAGCCCACCGGGACAGGAATTTGGCTACACCTTC. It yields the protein CASSPPGQEFGYTF.

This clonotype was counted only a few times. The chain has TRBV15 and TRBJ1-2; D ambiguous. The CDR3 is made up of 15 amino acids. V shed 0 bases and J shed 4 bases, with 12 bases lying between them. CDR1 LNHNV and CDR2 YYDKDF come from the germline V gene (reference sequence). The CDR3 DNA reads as TGTGCCACCAGCAGAGATTTCGGCAGCCCCTATGGCTACACCTTC. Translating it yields CATSRDFGSPYGYTF.

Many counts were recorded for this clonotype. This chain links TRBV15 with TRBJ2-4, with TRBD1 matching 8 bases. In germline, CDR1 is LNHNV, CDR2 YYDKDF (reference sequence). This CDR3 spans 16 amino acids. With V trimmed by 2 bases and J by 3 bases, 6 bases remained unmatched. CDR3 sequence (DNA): TGTGCCACCAGCAGATGGACAGGGCCCGGCAAAAACATTCAGTACTTC. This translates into CATSRWTGPGKNIQYF. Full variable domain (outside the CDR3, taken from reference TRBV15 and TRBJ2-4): DAMVIQNPRYQVTQFGKPVTLSCSQTLNHNVMYWYQQKSSQAPKLLFHYYDKDFNNEADTPDNFQSRRPNTSFCFLDIRSPGLGDTAMYLCATSRWTGPGKNIQYFGAGTRLSVL.

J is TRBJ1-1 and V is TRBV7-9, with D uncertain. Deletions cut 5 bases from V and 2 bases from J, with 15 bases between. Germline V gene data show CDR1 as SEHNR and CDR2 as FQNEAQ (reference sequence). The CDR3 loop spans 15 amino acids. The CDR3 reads CASSPMRHPNTEAFF. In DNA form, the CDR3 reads TGTGCCAGCAGCCCCATGAGACACCCAAACACTGAAGCTTTCTTT.

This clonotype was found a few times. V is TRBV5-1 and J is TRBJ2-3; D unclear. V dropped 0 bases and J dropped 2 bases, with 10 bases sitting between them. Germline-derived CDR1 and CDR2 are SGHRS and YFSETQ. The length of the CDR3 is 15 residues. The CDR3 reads CASSLETTFTDTQYF. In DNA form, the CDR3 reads TGCGCCAGCAGCTTGGAGACAACATTCACAGATACGCAGTATTTT.

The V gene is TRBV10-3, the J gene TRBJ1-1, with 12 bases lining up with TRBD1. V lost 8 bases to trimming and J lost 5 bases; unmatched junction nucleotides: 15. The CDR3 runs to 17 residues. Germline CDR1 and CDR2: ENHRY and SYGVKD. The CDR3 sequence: CAIFRHGTGGGWTEAFF. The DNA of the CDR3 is TGTGCCATCTTCCGCCATGGGACAGGGGGCGGGTGGACTGAAGCTTTCTTT.

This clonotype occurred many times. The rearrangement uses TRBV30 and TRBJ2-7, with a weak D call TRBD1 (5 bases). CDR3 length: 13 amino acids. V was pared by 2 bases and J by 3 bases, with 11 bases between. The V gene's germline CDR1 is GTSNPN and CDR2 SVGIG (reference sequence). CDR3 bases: TGTGCCTGGAGTCTTGGGGCAGGCTACGAGCAGTACTTC. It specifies CAWSLGAGYEQYF.

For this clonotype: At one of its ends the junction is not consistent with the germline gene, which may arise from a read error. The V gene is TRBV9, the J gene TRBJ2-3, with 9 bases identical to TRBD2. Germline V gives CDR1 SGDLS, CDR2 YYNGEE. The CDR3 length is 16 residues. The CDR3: CVSSGILAGGTDTQYF. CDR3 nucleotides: TGTGTCAGCAGCGGAATACTAGCGGGTGGAACAGATACGCAGTATTTT.

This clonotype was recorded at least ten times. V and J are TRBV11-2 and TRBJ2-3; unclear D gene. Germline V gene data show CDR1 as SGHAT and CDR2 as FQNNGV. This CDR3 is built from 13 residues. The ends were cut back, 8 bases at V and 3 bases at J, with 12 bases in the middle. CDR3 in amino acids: CASVSWETDTQYF. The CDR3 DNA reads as TGTGCCAGCGTTTCTTGGGAAACAGATACGCAGTATTTT. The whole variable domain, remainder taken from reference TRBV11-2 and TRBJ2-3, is EAGVAQSPRYKIIEKRQSVAFWCNPISGHATLYWYQQILGQGPKLLIQFQNNGVVDDSQLPKDRFSAERLKGVDSTLKIQPAKLEDSAVYLCASVSWETDTQYFGPGTRLTVL.

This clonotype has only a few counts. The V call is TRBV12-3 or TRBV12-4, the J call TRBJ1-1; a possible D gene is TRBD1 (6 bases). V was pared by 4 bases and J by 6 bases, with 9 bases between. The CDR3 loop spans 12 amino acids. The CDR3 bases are TGTGCCAGCAGTTCTAGACAGGCTGAAGCTTTCTTT. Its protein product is CASSSRQAEAFF.

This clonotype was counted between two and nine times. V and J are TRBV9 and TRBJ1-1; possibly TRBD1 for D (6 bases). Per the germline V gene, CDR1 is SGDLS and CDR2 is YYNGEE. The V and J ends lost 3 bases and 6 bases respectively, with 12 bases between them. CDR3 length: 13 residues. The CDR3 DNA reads TGTGCCAGCAGCGCAAGTCAGGGGCCTGAAGCTTTCTTT. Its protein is CASSASQGPEAFF.

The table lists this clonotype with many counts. The CDR3 protein is CASSYRGERPYEQYF. The CDR3, as DNA: TGTGCCAGCAGTTACCGAGGGGAAAGACCCTACGAGCAGTACTTC. V is TRBV6-5 and J is TRBJ2-7, with D perhaps assigned TRBD1 or TRBD2 (5 bases each). The CDR3 runs to 15 residues. Germline CDR1 reads MNHEY; CDR2 reads SVGAGI. V lost 2 bases to trimming and J lost 2 bases, with 13 bases between them.

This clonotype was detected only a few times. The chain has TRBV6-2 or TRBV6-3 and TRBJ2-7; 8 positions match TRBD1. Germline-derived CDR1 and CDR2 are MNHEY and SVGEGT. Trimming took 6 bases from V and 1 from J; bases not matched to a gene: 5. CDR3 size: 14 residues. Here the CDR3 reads CASRWWDRSYEQYF. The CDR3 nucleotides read TGTGCCAGCAGGTGGTGGGACAGGTCCTACGAGCAGTACTTC.

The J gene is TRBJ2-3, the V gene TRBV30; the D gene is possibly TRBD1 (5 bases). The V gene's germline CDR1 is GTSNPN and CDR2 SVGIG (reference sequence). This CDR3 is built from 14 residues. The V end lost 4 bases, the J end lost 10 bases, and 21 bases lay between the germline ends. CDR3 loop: CAWKGRASGLSQYF. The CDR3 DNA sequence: TGTGCCTGGAAGGGAAGGGCGTCAGGGTTATCGCAGTATTTT.

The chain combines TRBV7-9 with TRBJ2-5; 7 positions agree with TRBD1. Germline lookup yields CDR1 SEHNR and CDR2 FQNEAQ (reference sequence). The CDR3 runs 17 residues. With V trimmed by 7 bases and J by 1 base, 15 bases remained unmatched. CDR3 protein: CASTPRAGAGGQETQYF. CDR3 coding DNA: TGTGCCAGCACTCCAAGGGCCGGCGCAGGGGGCCAAGAGACCCAGTACTTC.

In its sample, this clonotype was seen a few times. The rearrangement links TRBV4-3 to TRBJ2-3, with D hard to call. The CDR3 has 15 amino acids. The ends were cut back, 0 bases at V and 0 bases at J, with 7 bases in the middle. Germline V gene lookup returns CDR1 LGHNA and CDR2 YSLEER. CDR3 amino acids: CASSQDRRSTDTQYF. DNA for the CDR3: TGCGCCAGCAGCCAAGACAGGAGAAGCACAGATACGCAGTATTTT.

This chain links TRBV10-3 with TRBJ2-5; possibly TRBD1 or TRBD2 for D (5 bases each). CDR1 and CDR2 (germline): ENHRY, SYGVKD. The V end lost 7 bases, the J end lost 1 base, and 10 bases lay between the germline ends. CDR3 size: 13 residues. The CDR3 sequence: CAINPGTQETQYF. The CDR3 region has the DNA TGTGCCATCAACCCCGGGACCCAAGAGACCCAGTACTTC.

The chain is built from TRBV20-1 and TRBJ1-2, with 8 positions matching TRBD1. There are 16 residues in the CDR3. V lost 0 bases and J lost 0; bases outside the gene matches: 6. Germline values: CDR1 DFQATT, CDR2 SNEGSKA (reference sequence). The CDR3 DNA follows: TGCAGTGCTAGAGATCTCCGGACAGGGTCTAACTATGGCTACACCTTC. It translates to CSARDLRTGSNYGYTF.